These 10 T cell receptor beta chains share one sample of origin, sequenced in a study of cytomegalovirus exposure and HLA in healthy donors. The PCR contained 60 Vbeta and 13 Jbeta primers. TCRdb's copy holds only in-frame clones and misses some; the assay was immunoSEQ multiplex PCR. The data show 52,000 or so clones, with more than 75% seen just once and about 1.5% held by the top ten. Sequencing was carried out using PBMCs. The receptors derive from a female donor in good health and CMV-seronegative.

This clone was seen a few times. The chain joins TRBV5-1 to TRBJ1-2; possible D gene TRBD1, 5 bases. Trimming cost V 0 bases and J 8 bases, with 20 bases left between them. Germline lookup yields CDR1 SGHRS and CDR2 YFSETQ. This CDR3 spans 16 amino acids. The CDR3 loop reads CASSLAPQLGGGGYTF. The CDR3 coding sequence is TGCGCCAGCAGCTTGGCTCCCCAATTGGGGGGGGGAGGCTACACCTTC.

This chain uses TRBV5-1 with TRBJ1-2, with a weak D call TRBD1 (6 bases). The CDR3 length is 17 residues. From germline, CDR1 is SGHRS and CDR2 YFSETQ. The germline V and J ends were trimmed by 1 base and 2 bases, with 18 bases remaining between them. The CDR3 reads CASSLTATGHSNYGYTF. CDR3 sequence (DNA): TGCGCCAGCAGCTTGACTGCAACGGGACACTCAAACTATGGCTACACCTTC.

This clone was observed once. The rearrangement uses TRBV19 and TRBJ1-1; maybe TRBD1 (5 bases). Germline V gives CDR1 LNHDA, CDR2 SQIVND (reference sequence). V was cut by 6 bases and J by 4 bases, with 15 bases left in between. The CDR3 spans 14 residues. In DNA, the CDR3 is TGTGCCAGTAGCCAGCCCCAAGGGGTCACTGAAGCTTTCTTT. This encodes CASSQPQGVTEAFF.

The genes are TRBV5-1 and TRBJ1-2, with D possibly TRBD1 on 6 matching bases. The CDR3 covers 15 residues. The V gene lost 4 bases and the J gene lost 5 bases, with 18 bases spanning the gap. The germline V gene has CDR1 SGHRS and CDR2 YFSETQ. CDR3 DNA: TGCGCCAGCAGCCCCGTTGAAGGGGGATTTTATGGCTACACCTTC. Translating gives CASSPVEGGFYGYTF.

The rearrangement uses TRBV25-1 and TRBJ2-3, with a weak D call TRBD2 (6 bases). This CDR3 is 13 amino acids long. Germline V lookup: CDR1 MGHDK, CDR2 SYGVNS. V was shortened by 10 bases and J by 4 bases, with 15 bases between the two germline ends. CDR3 nucleotides: TGTGCCATATCGGAGTCGGGGGCAGATACGCAGTATTTT. This codes for CAISESGADTQYF.

This chain links TRBV4-3 with TRBJ2-5, with 8 bases matching TRBD1. The assigned J gene may be wrong: the sequence end matches TRBJ2-7 better. This CDR3 is built from 15 residues. CDR1 is LGHNA and CDR2 is YSLEER in the germline V gene. Here the CDR3 reads CASSQEPGQGIEQYF. The DNA of the CDR3 is TGCGCCAGCAGCCAAGAACCAGGACAGGGAATCGAGCAGTACTTC.

The V gene is TRBV2, the J gene TRBJ1-5; tentatively, D is TRBD1 (6 bases). Trimming shortened V by 6 bases and J by 3 bases, and 15 bases separated the two germline ends. Per the germline V gene, CDR1 is SNHLY and CDR2 is FYNNEI. This CDR3 is built from 15 residues. The CDR3 spells CASRGQGLDNQPQHF. The CDR3, as DNA: TGTGCCAGCAGGGGGCAGGGGCTGGACAATCAGCCCCAGCATTTT. Supplemented by reference TRBV2 and TRBJ1-5, the full variable domain reads EPEVTQTPSHQVTQMGQEVILRCVPISNHLYFYWYRQILGQKVEFLVSFYNNEISEKSEIFDDQFSVERPDGSNFTLKIRSTKLEDSAMYFCASRGQGLDNQPQHFGDGTRLSIL.

This clone has more than one count but fewer than ten. The genes are TRBV11-3 and TRBJ1-1; D unresolved. This CDR3 has 13 amino acids. Per germline, CDR1 SGHNT and CDR2 YENEEA. The germline V and J ends were trimmed by 3 bases and 3 bases, with 8 bases remaining between them. CDR3 DNA: TGTGCCAGCAGCTTCGGTCCCCACACTGAAGCTTTCTTT. As protein: CASSFGPHTEAFF.

This clone was recorded once. The chain recombines TRBV11-2 with TRBJ2-1, with D unclear. Germline assignment: CDR1 SGHAT and CDR2 FQNNGV. The CDR3 runs to 13 residues. The V end was cut by 0 bases, the J end by 4 bases, with 4 bases between. The CDR3 protein is CASSLDHYNEQFF. CDR3 coding DNA: TGTGCCAGCAGCTTAGATCATTACAATGAGCAGTTCTTC.

This clone has only a few counts. The chain links TRBV6-5 to TRBJ1-5; TRBD1 is a possible D gene (6 bases). Germline loops: CDR1 MNHEY, CDR2 SVGAGI. V lost 3 bases, J lost 4 bases, and 13 bases lay in between. The CDR3 sequence is 15 residues long. The CDR3 region has the DNA TGTGCCAGCAGTTATAAGGGGGGAGGGAATCAGCCCCAGCATTTT. Translation gives CASSYKGGGNQPQHF.